This T cell receptor beta chain came from a study of blood T cell repertoires in COVID-19. Study information: T cells, B-cell-depleted T cells, or PBMCs supplied cDNA or gDNA.

After removal of 7 bases from V and 8 bases from J, the junction contained 10 bases not matched to a gene. Germline values: CDR1 SQVTM, CDR2 ANQGSEA. The CDR3 totals 13 residues. Participants reported their clinical history, and cohort assignment relied on those reports. Recovery among Cohort 3 donors was established by two negative PCRs, clearance, or symptom resolution. This clone was observed a single time. Using immunoSEQ multiplex PCR, the repertoire was profiled, and TCRdb retains in-frame clones only, with some absent. The sample includes almost 200,000 clones, roughly 90% of them seen just once.

V gene TRBV29-1 combines with J gene TRBJ1-3, with 8 bases identical to TRBD1. The TCR originated in a woman under 30 who had recovered from COVID-19. The sample comprised PBMCs or T cells enriched from blood (not recorded which). The CDR3 DNA sequence: TGCAGCGCTGGAACACAGGGGGGGGACACCATATATTTT. Translating gives CSAGTQGGDTIYF.